This T cell receptor beta chain was profiled in a study of blood T cell repertoires in COVID-19. Only one count was recorded for this clone. Data came from immunoSEQ multiplex PCR; TCRdb stores just in-frame clones and leaves some out. The repertoire holds more than 60,000 clones, with 88% as singletons. Specimen: peripheral blood. The TCR comes from a woman in her sixties or seventies with COVID-19, enrolled during active disease.

CDR3 region: CASSSDRFSYNSPLHF. Written as DNA, the CDR3 is TGCGCCAGCAGCTCCGACAGGTTCTCCTATAATTCACCCCTCCACTTT. V usage is TRBV5-1 and J usage is TRBJ1-6, with D possibly TRBD1 on 6 matching bases. V was cut by 3 bases and J by 0 bases, with 10 bases left in between. The CDR3 is 16 residues long. Germline-derived CDR1 and CDR2 are SGHRS and YFSETQ.